The 15 T cell receptor beta chains reported below all come from one sample, sequenced in a study of blood T cells in healthy people across ages. PCR was performed a second time for about 7 to 11 cycles using a sample-barcoded 5' primer and a J-beta primer mix. MiXCR was run by TCRdb on the 5' RACE reads, yielding one entry per CDR3 protein. This sample has about 570,000 distinct CDR3 sequences, with approximately 30% found just once. The source material was blood. These receptors all come from a woman in her seventies in good health.

V is TRBV29-1 and J is TRBJ2-7; TRBD2 matches at 13 bases. The V gene end was trimmed by 1 base and the J gene end by 4 bases; junction bases not matched to a gene: 7. Germline V lookup: CDR1 SQVTM, CDR2 ANQGSEA. The CDR3 runs 16 residues. The CDR3: CSVEVLGLAGLYEQYF. CDR3 nucleotide sequence: TGCAGCGTTGAAGTTCTGGGACTAGCGGGACTTTACGAGCAGTACTTC.

The sample holds a few counts of this clonotype. The gene calls are TRBV9 and TRBJ2-1; TRBD2 aligns across 10 bases. Germline values: CDR1 SGDLS, CDR2 YYNGEE. J gave up 4 bases and V 3 bases, and 1 base lay outside the gene matches. The CDR3 is 14 residues long. CDR3 amino acids: CASSATSGYNEQFF. The CDR3 DNA follows: TGTGCCAGCAGCGCGACTAGCGGGTACAATGAGCAGTTCTTC.

The chain combines TRBV4-3 with TRBJ2-2; D is ambiguous. CDR3 length: 13 amino acids. Germline V lookup: CDR1 LGHNA, CDR2 YSLEER. Trimming removed 0 bases from V and 3 bases from J, with 2 bases in between. The CDR3 DNA follows: TGCGCCAGCAGCCAAGAGGACACCGGGGAGCTGTTTTTT. It translates to CASSQEDTGELFF.

To note about this clonotype: One end of the junction fails to match germline, which may point to a read error. The DNA of the CDR3 is TGCGCCGGCAGCTTCTATTCTAGCCGCAATGAGCAGTTCTTC. This encodes CAGSFYSSRNEQFF. The gene calls are TRBV5-1 and TRBJ2-1; D possibly corresponds to TRBD2 (5 bases). The length of the CDR3 is 14 residues. The V gene's germline CDR1 is SGHRS and CDR2 YFSETQ.

J is TRBJ2-3 and V is TRBV29-1, with a possible D match to TRBD1 (5 bases). Germline loops: CDR1 SQVTM, CDR2 ANQGSEA. V was pared by 6 bases and J by 7 bases, with 14 bases between. The CDR3 covers 12 residues. CDR3 in DNA: TGCAGCGTACGGACAAACGGGTATACGCAGTATTTT. Protein product: CSVRTNGYTQYF.

The rearrangement uses TRBV7-3 and TRBJ2-3; 8 bases are a match to TRBD2. The CDR3 contains 15 residues. The germline V gene encodes CDR1 SGHTA and CDR2 FQGTGA. J was trimmed by 5 bases and V by 5 bases; bases with no gene match: 9. CDR3 in amino acids: CASSPWAGGQDTQYF. Here the CDR3 DNA reads TGTGCCAGCAGCCCATGGGCGGGGGGTCAAGATACGCAGTATTTT.

The chain joins TRBV5-1 to TRBJ2-2; D gene uncertain. Trimming pared 6 bases from V and 4 bases from J, leaving 13 bases between. The CDR3 is 14 amino acids. Per germline, CDR1 SGHRS and CDR2 YFSETQ. CDR3 coding DNA: TGCGCCAGCACCCCCTCAGTAGGCACCGGGGAGCTGTTTTTT. It encodes CASTPSVGTGELFF.

The rearrangement joins TRBV7-3 to TRBJ2-3; TRBD2 matches 8 bases. Germline V lookup: CDR1 SGHTA, CDR2 FQGTGA. This CDR3 comprises 16 residues. The V gene end was trimmed by 5 bases and the J gene end by 7 bases; junction bases not matched to a gene: 14. CDR3 sequence reads: CASSVIGGGETNTQYF. CDR3 sequence (DNA): TGTGCCAGCAGCGTTATCGGGGGGGGCGAAACGAATACGCAGTATTTT.

This chain joins TRBV3-1 and TRBJ2-2; weak D call: TRBD1 (5 bases). The CDR3 has 15 amino acids. Germline CDR1 reads LGHDT; CDR2 reads YNNKEL (reference sequence). Trimming removed 0 bases from V and 4 bases from J, with 9 bases in between. CDR3 bases: TGTGCCAGCAGCCAAGATGCAGGGTTCACCGGGGAGCTGTTTTTT. As protein: CASSQDAGFTGELFF.

V gene TRBV10-3 combines with J gene TRBJ1-2, with 11 bases aligning to TRBD1. V lost 5 bases and J lost 8; bases outside the gene matches: 4. Looked up from germline, CDR1 is ENHRY and CDR2 is SYGVKD. The CDR3 is 13 amino acids. CDR3: CAISTDRGHGYTF. In DNA, the CDR3 is TGTGCCATCAGTACGGACAGGGGGCACGGCTACACCTTC.

This clonotype was observed a few times. The chain employs TRBV2 and TRBJ1-4; D ambiguous. Per the germline V gene, CDR1 is SNHLY and CDR2 is FYNNEI. V lost 6 bases and J lost 7, with 21 bases in between. The CDR3 consists of 16 residues. The CDR3 loop is CASRTIPTSRTEKLFF. The CDR3 DNA follows: TGTGCCAGCAGGACCATACCTACAAGTCGTACTGAAAAACTGTTTTTT.

The V call is TRBV7-2, the J call TRBJ2-3; 15 nucleotides agree with TRBD2. The V gene end was trimmed by 3 bases and the J gene end by 0 bases; junction bases not matched to a gene: 7. Germline V gene lookup returns CDR1 SGHTA and CDR2 FQGNSA. CDR3 length: 19 residues. The DNA for the CDR3 is TGTGCCAGCAGCTTGTCCGGACTAGCGGGGGGGCCGAGCACAGATACGCAGTATTTT. Its translation: CASSLSGLAGGPSTDTQYF.

The gene calls are TRBV10-3 and TRBJ2-5; D perhaps matches TRBD2 (5 bases). Germline assignment: CDR1 ENHRY and CDR2 SYGVKD. V lost 4 bases to trimming and J lost 4 bases, with 10 bases between them. The CDR3 contains 13 residues. CDR3 sequence reads: CAISGGLGETQYF. For the CDR3, the DNA is TGTGCCATCAGTGGAGGACTCGGAGAGACCCAGTACTTC.

J is TRBJ1-4 and V is TRBV20-1, with 9 bases that match TRBD1. The CDR3 consists of 15 residues. V dropped 4 bases and J dropped 6; count of bases not matched to a gene: 9. The germline gives CDR1 DFQATT, CDR2 SNEGSKA (reference sequence). The CDR3 DNA is TGCAGTGCTAATAACAGGGGGCAATTTGATGAAAAACTGTTTTTT. Its translation: CSANNRGQFDEKLFF.

This clonotype has just a few counts. The rearrangement uses TRBV20-1 and TRBJ2-3; 11 positions agree with TRBD2. This CDR3 has 15 amino acids. V lost 4 bases to trimming and J lost 6 bases; unmatched junction nucleotides: 9. Germline V gives CDR1 DFQATT, CDR2 SNEGSKA (reference sequence). This CDR3 is CSAILAGGFEDTQYF. For the CDR3, the DNA is TGCAGTGCTATCCTAGCGGGGGGCTTTGAGGATACGCAGTATTTT.